This T cell receptor (beta chain) was retrieved from a study of blood T cell repertoires in COVID-19. The germline V gene encodes CDR1 MNHEY and CDR2 SMNVEV (reference sequence). After removal of 4 bases from V and 0 bases from J, the junction contained 0 bases not matched to a gene. The CDR3 sequence is 14 residues long. Profiling relied on immunoSEQ multiplex PCR, and the TCRdb table lists in-frame clones only, not all of them. The sample holds roughly 260,000 clones; 82% are singletons and the top ten take roughly 3.1%. The gene calls are TRBV27 and TRBJ2-7, with 10 bases fitting TRBD2. The specimen was peripheral blood. This clonotype was sampled from a woman aged 18-29 years with acute or convalescent COVID-19. The CDR3 sequence: CASSWTSGSYEQYF. The CDR3 nucleotides are TGTGCCAGCAGTTGGACTAGCGGCTCCTACGAGCAGTACTTC.